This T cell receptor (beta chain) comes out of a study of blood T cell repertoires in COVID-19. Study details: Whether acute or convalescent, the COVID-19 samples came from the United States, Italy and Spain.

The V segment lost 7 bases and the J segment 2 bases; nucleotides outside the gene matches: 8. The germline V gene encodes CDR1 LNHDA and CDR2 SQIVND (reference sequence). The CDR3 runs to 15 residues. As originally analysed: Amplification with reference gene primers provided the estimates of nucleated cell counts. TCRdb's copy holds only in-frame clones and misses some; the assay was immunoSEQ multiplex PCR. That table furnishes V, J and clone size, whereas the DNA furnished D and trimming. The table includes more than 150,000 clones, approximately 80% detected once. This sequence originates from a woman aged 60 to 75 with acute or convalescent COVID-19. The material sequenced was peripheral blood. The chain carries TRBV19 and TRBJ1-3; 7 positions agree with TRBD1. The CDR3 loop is CASNLNRGPGNTIYF. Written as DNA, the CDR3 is TGTGCCAGTAACCTGAACAGGGGCCCTGGAAACACCATATATTTT.